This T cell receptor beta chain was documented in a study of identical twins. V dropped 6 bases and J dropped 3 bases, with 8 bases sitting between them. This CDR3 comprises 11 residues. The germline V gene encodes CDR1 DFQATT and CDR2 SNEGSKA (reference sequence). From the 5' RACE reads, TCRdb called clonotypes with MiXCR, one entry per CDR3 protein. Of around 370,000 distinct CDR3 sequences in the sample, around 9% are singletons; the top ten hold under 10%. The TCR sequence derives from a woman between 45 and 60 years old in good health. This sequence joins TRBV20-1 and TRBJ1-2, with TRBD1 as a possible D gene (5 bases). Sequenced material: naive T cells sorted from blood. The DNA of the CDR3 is TGCAGTGCCCCACAGGACTATGGCTACACCTTC. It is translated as CSAPQDYGYTF.